This TCR beta chain appears in the sequencing data of a study of blood T cell repertoires in COVID-19. Study background: PBMCs, B-cell-depleted T cells, or T cells were the source of the cDNA or gDNA that made up the material.

Data came from immunoSEQ multiplex PCR; TCRdb stores just in-frame clones and leaves some out. The sample lists under 150,000 clones, around 80% occurring once. Germline CDR1 reads KGHSH; CDR2 reads LQKENI. Between the trimmed V and J ends, which lost 2 bases and 7 bases, there was a span of 12 bases. The CDR3 loop spans 14 amino acids. This receptor was taken from a human donor in a cohort sampled during active COVID-19. The sequenced sample was peripheral blood. The chain recombines TRBV18 with TRBJ2-1; TRBD2 is a possible D gene (6 bases). CDR3 sequence (DNA): TGTGCCAGCTCACCAAGCGGGCCAAGTAATGAGCAGTTCTTC. It translates to CASSPSGPSNEQFF.